One sample yielded the 19 T cell receptor beta chains listed below, sequenced in a study of blood T cell repertoires in COVID-19. Profiled with immunoSEQ multiplex PCR; TCRdb holds only in-frame clones, not every one. The sample records about 230,000 clones, roughly 80% being singletons. Material for sequencing was peripheral blood. These receptors all come from a woman in her seventies with active or convalescent COVID-19.

This clone was observed a handful of times. The CDR3 loop is CASSQDRRDTIYF. In DNA form, the CDR3 reads TGTGCCAGCAGCCAAGATCGTCGGGACACCATATATTTT. The V and J genes are TRBV3-1 (or the pseudogene TRBV3-2) and TRBJ1-3; D is ambiguous. From germline, CDR1 is LGHDT and CDR2 YNNKEL (reference sequence). The V end was cut by 0 bases, the J end by 8 bases, with 8 bases between. The CDR3 totals 13 residues.

The genes are TRBV19 and TRBJ1-1, with D perhaps matching TRBD1 (5 bases). Deletions cut 6 bases from V and 7 bases from J, with 18 bases between. CDR1 and CDR2 (germline): LNHDA, SQIVND (reference sequence). This CDR3 comprises 14 residues. The CDR3 DNA is TGTGCCAGTAGGAGGGGAGGACTTAAAGGTGAAGCTTTCTTT. Encoded protein: CASRRGGLKGEAFF.

The rearrangement links TRBV11-2 to TRBJ2-7, with TRBD2 as a possible D gene (6 bases). CDR1 is SGHAT, CDR2 FQNNGV, per germline. Trimming took 7 bases from V and 4 from J, leaving 17 bases between them. The CDR3 is made up of 14 amino acids. DNA for the CDR3: TGTGCCAGCACCAATACGGTCGCGGGGTACGAGCAGTACTTC. Residues: CASTNTVAGYEQYF.

V is TRBV5-1 and J is TRBJ1-2; D perhaps matches TRBD1 (5 bases). CDR1 SGHRS and CDR2 YFSETQ come from the germline V gene. V was shortened by 5 bases and J by 8 bases, with 19 bases between the two germline ends. CDR3 size: 14 residues. The CDR3 DNA is TGCGCCAGCAGTCCAGGGCAGGCGCCGCTAGGCTACACCTTC. Translated: CASSPGQAPLGYTF. The complete variable domain, with remaining parts taken from reference TRBV5-1 and TRBJ1-2, reads KAGVTQTPRYLIKTRGQQVTLSCSPISGHRSVSWYQQTPGQGLQFLFEYFSETQRNKGNFPGRFSGRQFSNSRSEMNVSTLELGDSALYLCASSPGQAPLGYTFGSGTRLTVV.

The chain links TRBV28 to TRBJ2-6; D is perhaps TRBD1 (6 bases). CDR1 is MDHEN, CDR2 SYDVKM, per germline. Trimming took off 6 bases at V and 4 bases at J, with 13 bases between the two ends. CDR3 size: 15 residues. The CDR3 region has the DNA TGTGCCAGCAGAACCACAGGGACCGGGGCCAACGTCCTGACTTTC. Translated, it gives CASRTTGTGANVLTF.

The chain carries TRBV6-5 and TRBJ2-1, with D perhaps matching TRBD2 (6 bases). Trimming left V 0 bases short and J 5 bases short, with 11 bases between. This CDR3 is built from 15 residues. CDR1 is MNHEY, CDR2 SVGAGI, per germline. CDR3 sequence: CASSYSGGKHNEQFF. CDR3 sequence (DNA): TGTGCCAGCAGTTACTCTGGCGGGAAGCACAATGAGCAGTTCTTC.

The rearrangement uses TRBV5-4 and TRBJ2-1; 10 bases fit TRBD2. The V gene end was trimmed by 4 bases and the J gene end by 3 bases; junction bases not matched to a gene: 7. The CDR3 consists of 16 residues. The V gene's germline CDR1 is SGHNT and CDR2 YYREEE (reference sequence). Here the CDR3 reads CASSRLAGVDYNEQFF. The CDR3 nucleotides are TGTGCCAGCAGCCGGCTAGCGGGAGTGGACTACAATGAGCAGTTCTTC.

This clone was detected only a few times. The V gene is TRBV19, the J gene TRBJ1-2; D is undetermined. V was pared by 7 bases and J by 3 bases, with 9 bases between. Germline V gene data show CDR1 as LNHDA and CDR2 as SQIVND (reference sequence). This CDR3 spans 12 amino acids. The CDR3 DNA follows: TGTGCCAGTAATGAGCGCTACTATGGCTACACCTTC. Encoded protein: CASNERYYGYTF.

The chain combines TRBV5-1 with TRBJ1-5; no clear D gene. V lost 4 bases to trimming and J lost 5 bases, with 10 bases between them. The CDR3 is 13 amino acids. Germline values: CDR1 SGHRS, CDR2 YFSETQ. This CDR3 is CASSPGRDQPQHF. In nucleotides, the CDR3 is TGCGCCAGCAGCCCCGGGAGGGATCAGCCCCAGCATTTT.

The V and J genes are TRBV7-2 and TRBJ2-7; TRBD2 aligns across 13 bases. Germline CDR1 is SGHTA and CDR2 is FQGNSA. The CDR3 extends over 16 amino acids. With V trimmed by 4 bases and J by 2 bases, 5 bases remained unmatched. The CDR3, as DNA: TGTGCCAGCAGCTCCACACTAGCGGGGGGGGCCTACGAGCAGTACTTC. This translates into CASSSTLAGGAYEQYF.

This chain uses TRBV7-8 with TRBJ2-7, with D possibly matching TRBD2 (7 bases). The ends were cut back, 1 base at V and 1 base at J, with 11 bases in the middle. The CDR3 totals 15 residues. Per the germline V gene, CDR1 is SGHVS and CDR2 is FQNEAQ. CDR3 bases: TGTGCCAGCAGCTTAGGGGAGGGGGGTTCCTACGAGCAGTACTTC. Residues: CASSLGEGGSYEQYF.

The CDR3 sequence: CASGAAPRISGELFF. In DNA form, the CDR3 reads TGTGCCAGCGGAGCGGCCCCTAGAATCTCCGGGGAGCTGTTTTTT. This rearrangement joins TRBV9 to TRBJ2-2; D may be TRBD2 (5 bases). V gave up 7 bases and J gave up 6 bases, with 19 bases separating them. CDR1 and CDR2 from the germline V gene are SGDLS and YYNGEE. CDR3 size: 15 residues.

The chain carries TRBV24-1 and TRBJ1-2; the D gene is possibly TRBD1 (5 bases). The V gene lost 6 bases and the J gene lost 1 base, with 8 bases spanning the gap. The CDR3 sequence is 13 residues long. Germline CDR1 is KGHDR and CDR2 is SFDVKD. As DNA, the CDR3 is TGTGCCACCAGTCGGGGACTTAACTATGGCTACACCTTC. Translation: CATSRGLNYGYTF.

The chain uses TRBV28 and TRBJ2-2; TRBD1 matches at 7 bases. The ends lost 5 bases at V and 7 bases at J; junction bases unmatched: 10. This CDR3 has 15 amino acids. CDR1 MDHEN and CDR2 SYDVKM come from the germline V gene. The DNA for the CDR3 is TGTGCCAGCAGTAACCCGGGACAGTCTGGCGGGGAGCTGTTTTTT. Its translation: CASSNPGQSGGELFF.

V is TRBV6-5 and J is TRBJ1-1; no firm D call. Per the germline V gene, CDR1 is MNHEY and CDR2 is SVGAGI. Trimming took off 5 bases at V and 1 base at J, with 14 bases between the two ends. This CDR3 has 15 residues. The CDR3 loop is CASSRAPRGNTEAFF. The CDR3 DNA follows: TGTGCCAGCAGTCGGGCGCCCCGGGGGAACACTGAAGCTTTCTTT.

The chain carries TRBV5-6 and TRBJ2-7; perhaps TRBD1 as D (6 bases). Germline V gene lookup returns CDR1 SGHDT and CDR2 YYEEEE. V lost 0 bases to trimming and J lost 0 bases, with 10 bases between them. The CDR3 totals 15 residues. The CDR3 nucleotides read TGTGCCAGCAGCTTGGGGGCAGGGGCCTCCTACGAGCAGTACTTC. This translates into CASSLGAGASYEQYF.

In DNA form, the CDR3 reads TGTGCCAGCAGCCCAAACACCGGACTAGCGGGGGGGACCTCCTACGAGCAGTACTTC. Its translation: CASSPNTGLAGGTSYEQYF. V and J are TRBV6-2 or TRBV6-3 and TRBJ2-7; 15 bases align to TRBD2. Germline CDR1 reads MNHEY; CDR2 reads SVGEGT. J gave up 0 bases and V 6 bases, and 12 bases lay outside the gene matches. This CDR3 spans 19 amino acids.

CDR3 region: CASRYSGNTIYF. CDR3 in DNA: TGTGCCAGCAGGTACTCTGGAAACACCATATATTTT. The chain carries TRBV13 and TRBJ1-3; D remains unclear. The CDR3 consists of 12 residues. The V gene's germline CDR1 is PRHDT and CDR2 FYEKMQ (reference sequence). V shed 6 bases and J shed 0 bases, with 3 bases lying between them.

This rearrangement joins TRBV7-2 to TRBJ2-3; D might be TRBD2 (6 bases). V lost 3 bases to trimming and J lost 5 bases, with 9 bases between them. The CDR3 is made up of 13 amino acids. CDR1 is SGHTA, CDR2 FQGNSA, per germline. The CDR3, as DNA: TGTGCCAGCAGCTTTCACGGGGGAGATACGCAGTATTTT. It specifies CASSFHGGDTQYF. Full variable domain (rest looked up from reference TRBV7-2 and TRBJ2-3): GAGVSQSPSNKVTEKGKDVELRCDPISGHTALYWYRQSLGQGLEFLIYFQGNSAPDKSGLPSDRFSAERTGGSVSTLTIQRTQQEDSAVYLCASSFHGGDTQYFGPGTRLTVL.